This T cell receptor (beta chain) was recorded in a study of T cells expressing NK-cell markers. Study results and limitations: Clarity on HCMV specificity was lacking for the expanded NKG2C+ T cell clones. CD8+ T cells in more than five donors included dominant NKG2C+ clonotypes at roughly 1.0-8%.

TCR beta libraries carry UMIs added by 5'RACE template switching. Following a re-call of the 5' RACE reads, TCRdb has one entry per CDR3 protein and lacks DNA. The sample totals approximately 150,000 distinct CDR3 sequences. Of note for this clonotype: Its antigen is as yet unknown.

Germline CDR1 reads MDHEN; CDR2 reads SYDVKM. The CDR3 loop spans 14 amino acids. The sequencing input was blood T cells: a sorted CD56 or NKG2C T cell subset, CD4+ or CD8+ T cells, or bulk PBMC T cells (not recorded which). The rearrangement joins TRBV28 to TRBJ2-7. This clonotype was obtained from a woman aged 18 to 75 in good health. The CDR3 region is CASSFLGNTYEQYF.